Listed below are T cell receptor beta chains from one sample, sequenced in a study of human T cells and chemical hapten exposure. TCRdb called the RACE reads again in MiXCR, with one record for every CDR3 protein. The repertoire consists of under 300,000 distinct CDR3 sequences, with 7% to 10% occurring once and the leading ten covering less than 3%. Sequencing used whole blood, obtained in connection with sensitization to the hapten diphenylcyclopropenone (DPC). The source of these receptors is a woman aged 40 to 50 with alopecia areata. Some clones in this sample may be carry-over from other donors' samples. CDR3s include the opening cysteine and the closing phenylalanine or tryptophan.

>TRBJ2-1|TRBV12-3/TRBV12-4
CASSSPPSNEQFF
>TRBJ2-2|TRBV2
CASSILAGGVGGELFF
>TRBJ2-3|TRBV10-3
CAISESRGYTDTQYF
>TRBJ2-7|TRBV20-1
CSARDNSYEQYF
>TRBJ1-5|TRBV27
CASSLGSNNQPQHF
>TRBJ1-4|TRBV7-2
CASSYDSGWGELFF
>TRBJ2-1|TRBV7-8
CASSLLRTAHNEQFF
>TRBJ2-2|TRBV11-2
CASSFPRTGTYTGELFF
>TRBJ2-1|TRBV5-1
CASSLVQGASNEQFF
>TRBJ2-3|TRBV27
CASKRLPSKRVDTQYF
>TRBJ2-7|TRBV27
CASSSTVTGPRVYEQYF
>TRBJ2-1|TRBV14
CASSQVSQGYNEQFF
>TRBJ2-7|TRBV29-1
CSVTSRAGPGYEQYF
>TRBJ2-7|TRBV10-3
CAISYQQGRTAEQYF
>TRBJ2-1|TRBV6-2/TRBV6-3
CASRPDRYNEQFF
>TRBJ1-2|TRBV20-1
CSASRAGGVYGYTF
>TRBJ1-6|TRBV9
CASSGTGGDSPLHF
>TRBJ1-5|TRBV20-1
CSARGTSNQPQHF
>TRBJ1-1|TRBV10-3
CAISQDGAGTEAFF
>TRBJ1-1|TRBV28
CAGGQGAGNTEAFF
>TRBJ2-1|TRBV24-1
CATSDPYRGGDEQFF
>TRBJ2-7|TRBV2
CASSDRSSGSGNEQYF
>TRBJ2-1|TRBV21-1
CATRHEQFF
>TRBJ2-7|TRBV20-1
CSARPGTASYEQYF
>TRBJ1-5|TRBV21-1
CASSRQTGNQPQHF
>TRBJ2-7|TRBV20-1
CSARDDPLAGEPYEQYF